This T cell receptor (beta chain) was captured by sequencing in a study of blood T cell repertoires in COVID-19. Study details: Donors in the United States, Italy and Spain gave samples during acute or convalescent COVID-19. From T cells, B-cell-depleted T cells, or PBMCs came the material, which was cDNA or gDNA.

The ends lost 5 bases at V and 10 bases at J; junction bases unmatched: 17. Germline CDR1 is SGHVS and CDR2 is FQNEAQ. The CDR3 loop spans 17 amino acids. Authors' analysis steps: Scientists estimated how many nucleated cells there were by amplifying reference gene primers. TCRdb keeps only in-frame clones here, not all; method: immunoSEQ multiplex PCR. V, J and clone size are those of that table, while D and trimming were read from the DNA. Here the sample spans around 100,000 clones, approximately 81% being singletons. Sequenced: peripheral blood. This clonotype was sampled from a middle-aged man with acute or convalescent COVID-19. The V gene is TRBV7-8, the J gene TRBJ1-4; TRBD1 matches 9 bases. The CDR3 loop is CASSRVRVGTGSGKLFF. CDR3 nucleotides: TGTGCCAGCAGCCGAGTTAGAGTCGGGACAGGGTCAGGAAAACTGTTTTTT.